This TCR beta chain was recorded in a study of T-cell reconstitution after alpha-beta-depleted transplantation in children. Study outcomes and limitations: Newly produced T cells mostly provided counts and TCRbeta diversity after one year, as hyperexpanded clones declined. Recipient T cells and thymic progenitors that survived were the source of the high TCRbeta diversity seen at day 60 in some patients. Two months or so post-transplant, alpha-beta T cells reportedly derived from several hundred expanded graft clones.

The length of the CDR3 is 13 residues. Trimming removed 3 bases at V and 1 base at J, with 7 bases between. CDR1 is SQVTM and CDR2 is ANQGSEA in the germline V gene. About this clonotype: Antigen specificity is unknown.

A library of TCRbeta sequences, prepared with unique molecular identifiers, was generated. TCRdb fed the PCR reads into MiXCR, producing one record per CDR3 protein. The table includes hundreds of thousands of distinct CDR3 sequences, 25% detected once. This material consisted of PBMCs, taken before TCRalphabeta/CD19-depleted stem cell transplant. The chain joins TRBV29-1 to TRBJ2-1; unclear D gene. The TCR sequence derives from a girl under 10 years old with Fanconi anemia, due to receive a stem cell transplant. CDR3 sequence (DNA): TGCAGCGTTGATCCCTTTTCCTACAATGAGCAGTTCTTC. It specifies CSVDPFSYNEQFF.